This passage covers 18 T cell receptor beta chains from one sample sequenced in a study of identical twins. Via MiXCR, TCRdb re-called the 5' RACE reads, giving one row per CDR3 protein. The profile shows 690,000 or so distinct CDR3 sequences, 8.5% to 9.5% of them singletons. These data also featured in a second study, about yellow fever vaccine responses in identical twins.

The specimen was PBMCs. Receptors were obtained from a woman younger than 35 in good health.

There are many counts of this clonotype. V is TRBV27 and J is TRBJ2-3; 8 nucleotides line up with TRBD2. CDR3 length: 15 amino acids. The germline gives CDR1 MNHEY, CDR2 SMNVEV (reference sequence). Trimming cost V 4 bases and J 1 base; bases outside gene matches: 4. This chain's CDR3 is CASSSILAGTDTQYF. The CDR3 DNA follows: TGTGCCAGCAGTTCCATACTAGCGGGCACAGATACGCAGTATTTT.

The chain joins TRBV20-1 to TRBJ2-5, with 7 bases matching TRBD2. The CDR3 covers 14 residues. Germline V lookup: CDR1 DFQATT, CDR2 SNEGSKA (reference sequence). V was clipped by 1 base and J by 7 bases; unmatched bases: 9. The CDR3 spells CSARGAGVSGTQYF. The CDR3 DNA sequence: TGCAGTGCTAGAGGGGCGGGAGTGAGTGGGACCCAGTACTTC.

The chain couples TRBV7-8 to TRBJ2-5, with D hard to call. The CDR3 sequence is 13 residues long. With 3 bases removed from V and 4 bases from J, the gap between germline ends came to 9 bases. Germline lookup yields CDR1 SGHVS and CDR2 FQNEAQ. DNA of the CDR3: TGTGCCAGCAGCTTCCGGACCCGAGAGACCCAGTACTTC. Encoded protein: CASSFRTRETQYF.

This clonotype turned up a few times. The CDR3: CASSLLGESWTYF. The CDR3 DNA follows: TGTGCCAGCAGTTTGCTGGGGGAAAGTTGGACGTACTTC. The V and J genes are TRBV28 and TRBJ2-4; D may correspond to TRBD1 or TRBD2 (5 bases each). The CDR3 runs to 13 residues. Trimming removed 3 bases from V and 15 bases from J, with 18 bases in between. The germline gives CDR1 MDHEN, CDR2 SYDVKM.

This clonotype was picked up a small number of times. This chain connects TRBV12-3 or TRBV12-4 to TRBJ2-7, with D unresolved. Deletions cut 0 bases from V and 0 bases from J, with 6 bases between. This CDR3 is built from 14 residues. The CDR3 bases are TGTGCCAGCAGTTTAGCGGGCCCCTCCTACGAGCAGTACTTC. Translation gives CASSLAGPSYEQYF.

This clonotype was counted a few times. The chain uses TRBV6-5 and TRBJ1-2; D remains ambiguous. The CDR3 consists of 13 residues. Trimming left V 5 bases short and J 5 bases short, with 12 bases between. Germline CDR1 MNHEY, CDR2 SVGAGI. The CDR3 region has the DNA TGTGCCAGCAGTAACAGTGCCCCATATGGCTACACCTTC. Translating it yields CASSNSAPYGYTF.

This clonotype came up many times. V and J are TRBV4-3 and TRBJ2-7; D not resolved. In germline, CDR1 is LGHNA, CDR2 YSLEER. The CDR3 is 14 amino acids. Trimming removed 4 bases from V and 6 bases from J, with 16 bases in between. The CDR3 reads CASSRLEEDGEQYF. The CDR3 coding sequence is TGCGCCAGCAGCCGCCTAGAAGAGGATGGCGAGCAGTACTTC.

This clonotype occurred a few times. The chain is built from TRBV5-1 and TRBJ2-5; tentatively, D is TRBD2 (6 bases). The CDR3 runs 15 residues. CDR1 and CDR2 (germline): SGHRS, YFSETQ. V was trimmed by 0 bases and J by 5 bases, leaving 14 bases between them. DNA for the CDR3: TGCGCCAGCAGCTTGGGTGGAGGCGCGGGGGAGACCCAGTACTTC. Translating gives CASSLGGGAGETQYF.

This clonotype was seen a handful of times. The chain recombines TRBV7-9 with TRBJ1-2; 12 positions agree with TRBD1. J lost 4 bases, V lost 0 bases, and 3 bases had no gene match. The CDR3 is 16 residues long. Germline V CDR1 and CDR2: SEHNR, FQNEAQ (reference sequence). Here the CDR3 reads CASSLAGTGGSYGYTF. The CDR3 DNA follows: TGTGCCAGCAGCTTAGCCGGGACAGGGGGCTCCTATGGCTACACCTTC.

This clonotype was counted many times. V usage is TRBV11-1 and J usage is TRBJ2-3; D is perhaps TRBD1 (6 bases). Trimming cost V 5 bases and J 2 bases, with 29 bases left between them. The CDR3 length is 20 residues. Germline V gene data show CDR1 as SGHAT and CDR2 as FQDESV (reference sequence). The CDR3 reads CASSPSGTTNNLSLTDTQYF. DNA of the CDR3: TGTGCCAGCAGCCCCTCCGGGACAACAAACAACTTGTCCCTCACAGATACGCAGTATTTT.

The chain has TRBV5-1 and TRBJ2-1, with 7 bases matching TRBD2. The ends lost 1 base at V and 9 bases at J; junction bases unmatched: 7. This CDR3 is built from 14 residues. Germline assignment: CDR1 SGHRS and CDR2 YFSETQ. Written as DNA, the CDR3 is TGCGCCAGCAGCTTGTTCCCAGCGGGAAGTGAGCAGTTCTTC. It yields the protein CASSLFPAGSEQFF.

In its sample, this clonotype was seen many times. This chain joins TRBV29-1 and TRBJ2-7; 14 bases are shared with TRBD2. Germline trimming cut 4 bases from V and 7 bases from J; bases unmatched to any gene: 3. Per the germline V gene, CDR1 is SQVTM and CDR2 is ANQGSEA. The CDR3 spans 13 residues. This chain's CDR3 is CSVVTSGRGEQYF. Written as DNA, the CDR3 is TGCAGCGTTGTGACTAGCGGGAGGGGTGAGCAGTACTTC.

This clonotype was seen more than once but under ten times. J is TRBJ1-5 and V is TRBV3-1, with D unclear. Germline CDR1 LGHDT, CDR2 YNNKEL (reference sequence). The CDR3 has 16 amino acids. Trimming pared 4 bases from V and 0 bases from J, leaving 13 bases between. The DNA of the CDR3 is TGTGCCAGCAGCCCGAACAGTGAGTATAGCAATCAGCCCCAGCATTTT. Its translation: CASSPNSEYSNQPQHF.

This clonotype turned up a few times. The chain couples TRBV6-2 or TRBV6-3 to TRBJ2-2, with 9 bases fitting TRBD1. Germline V gene data show CDR1 as MNHEY and CDR2 as SVGEGT. Trimming at V came to 7 bases and at J to 4 bases, leaving 7 bases not matched to a gene. The CDR3 contains 15 residues. The CDR3 protein is CASTLQGASTGELFF. The CDR3 coding sequence is TGTGCCAGCACTCTACAGGGGGCAAGCACCGGGGAGCTGTTTTTT.

This clonotype was seen a handful of times. V gene TRBV18 combines with J gene TRBJ2-3; D not certain. Trimming removed 2 bases from V and 1 base from J, with 10 bases in between. Germline-derived CDR1 and CDR2 are KGHSH and LQKENI. The CDR3 consists of 15 residues. This CDR3 reads CASSPDPPRTDTQYF. The CDR3, as DNA: TGTGCCAGCTCACCAGACCCGCCACGCACAGATACGCAGTATTTT.

The rearrangement uses TRBV7-9 and TRBJ1-6; 7 positions agree with TRBD1. CDR3 length: 15 residues. V was clipped by 4 bases and J by 7 bases; unmatched bases: 7. Germline values: CDR1 SEHNR, CDR2 FQNEAQ (reference sequence). CDR3 nucleotides: TGTGCCAGCAGCTCATCAGGGGGGAACAATTCACCCCTCCACTTT. This gives the protein CASSSSGGNNSPLHF.

This clonotype was found many times. The chain has TRBV12-3 or TRBV12-4 and TRBJ2-3; 11 bases fit TRBD2. The ends lost 8 bases at V and 2 bases at J; junction bases unmatched: 6. The CDR3 is made up of 15 amino acids. The DNA of the CDR3 is TGTGCCAGCCGACTAGCGGGGATTTTCACAGATACGCAGTATTTT. Protein sequence: CASRLAGIFTDTQYF.

This clonotype was seen ten or more times. The genes are TRBV5-5 and TRBJ2-3; 9 bases line up with TRBD2. The germline gives CDR1 SGHKS, CDR2 YYEKEE (reference sequence). The trim removed 1 base at V and 1 base at J, leaving 7 bases unmatched. The CDR3 spans 17 residues. CDR3 nucleotide sequence: TGTGCCAGCAGCTTGTGGGTTAGCGGGGGAGGCACAGATACGCAGTATTTT. Translated: CASSLWVSGGGTDTQYF. The complete variable domain, with remaining parts taken from reference TRBV5-5 and TRBJ2-3, reads DAGVTQSPTHLIKTRGQQVTLRCSPISGHKSVSWYQQVLGQGPQFIFQYYEKEERGRGNFPDRFSARQFPNYSSELNVNALLLGDSALYLCASSLWVSGGGTDTQYFGPGTRLTVL.